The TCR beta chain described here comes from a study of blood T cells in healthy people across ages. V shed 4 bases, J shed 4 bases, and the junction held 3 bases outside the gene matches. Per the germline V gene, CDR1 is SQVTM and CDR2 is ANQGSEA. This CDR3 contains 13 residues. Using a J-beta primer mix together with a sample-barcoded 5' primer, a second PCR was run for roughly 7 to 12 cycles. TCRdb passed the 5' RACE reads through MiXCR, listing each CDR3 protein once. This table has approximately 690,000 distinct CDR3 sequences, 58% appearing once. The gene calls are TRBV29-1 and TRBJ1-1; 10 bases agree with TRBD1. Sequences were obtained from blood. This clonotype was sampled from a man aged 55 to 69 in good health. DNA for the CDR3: TGCAGCGTTGCCCGGACAGGGGGCACTGAAGCTTTCTTT. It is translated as CSVARTGGTEAFF.